The rows below give T cell receptor beta chains drawn from one sample of a study of T cells in Graves' hyperthyroidism and ophthalmopathy. Each CDR3 protein gets one entry after TCRdb re-called the multiplex PCR reads with MiXCR. The table includes about 330,000 distinct CDR3 sequences, roughly 13% detected once. The specimen was blood. These receptors were obtained from a woman between 40 and 50 years old with Graves' ophthalmopathy. CDR3s include the opening cysteine and the closing phenylalanine or tryptophan. The D gene is left open where the match is weak. Size values are once, few and many counts, or a class for expanded clones, and some rows have none.

j_gene: TRBJ2-7
d_gene: .
v_gene: TRBV28
abundance: many
CDR3nt: TGTGCCAGCACCCCGGGGGGCGGATACGAGCAGTACTTC
CDR3aa: CASTPGGGYEQYF

j_gene: TRBJ2-1
d_gene: .
v_gene: TRBV13
abundance: .
CDR3nt: TGTGCCAGCAGCCCCCAAGGGTACAATGAGCAGTTCTTC
CDR3aa: CASSPQGYNEQFF

j_gene: TRBJ2-7
d_gene: .
v_gene: TRBV7-2
abundance: few
CDR3nt: TGTGCCAGCAGCAAACTAGGCTTAAAGAGCTCCTACGAGCAGTACTTC
CDR3aa: CASSKLGLKSSYEQYF

j_gene: TRBJ1-3
d_gene: .
v_gene: TRBV7-9
abundance: many
CDR3nt: TGTGCCAGCAGCCTGAGAAACACCATATATTTT
CDR3aa: CASSLRNTIYF

j_gene: TRBJ2-5
d_gene: TRBD2
v_gene: TRBV29-1
abundance: .
CDR3nt: TGCAGCGTTGAGAGAGGAGTGTCTAGCGGGAGGGCCCAGGAGACCCAGTACTTC
CDR3aa: CSVERGVSSGRAQETQYF

j_gene: TRBJ1-1
d_gene: .
v_gene: TRBV12-3/TRBV12-4
abundance: many
CDR3nt: TGTGCCAGCAGTTTCAGCTCGAACACTGAAGCTTTCTTT
CDR3aa: CASSFSSNTEAFF

j_gene: TRBJ1-6
d_gene: .
v_gene: TRBV7-8
abundance: many
CDR3nt: TGTGCCAGCAGCTCGGGTGGTCTGAGAAATTCACCCCTCCACTTT
CDR3aa: CASSSGGLRNSPLHF

j_gene: TRBJ2-3
d_gene: TRBD2
v_gene: TRBV7-2
abundance: few
CDR3nt: TGTGCCAGCAGCTTAGGGATGGGTAGCGGGGGTTTGACAGATACGCAGTATTTT
CDR3aa: CASSLGMGSGGLTDTQYF

j_gene: TRBJ1-5
d_gene: .
v_gene: TRBV4-2
abundance: .
CDR3nt: TGTGCCAGCAGCCAAGCAAGCGAACACCATTCTCAGCCCCAGCATTTT
CDR3aa: CASSQASEHHSQPQHF

j_gene: TRBJ2-1
d_gene: TRBD2
v_gene: TRBV12-3/TRBV12-4
abundance: many
CDR3nt: TGTGCCAGCGCCCCGTGGGAGGGGCGAGGGGATGAGCAGTTCTTC
CDR3aa: CASAPWEGRGDEQFF

j_gene: TRBJ2-1
d_gene: TRBD2
v_gene: TRBV5-8
abundance: many
CDR3nt: TGTGCCACCCCGCGGGGGGCCTACAATGAGCAGTTCTTC
CDR3aa: CATPRGAYNEQFF

j_gene: TRBJ1-2
d_gene: TRBD1
v_gene: TRBV29-1
abundance: many
CDR3nt: TGCAGCGCCGGGACAGTCAACTATGGCTACACCTTC
CDR3aa: CSAGTVNYGYTF

j_gene: TRBJ2-7
d_gene: TRBD1
v_gene: TRBV10-3
abundance: many
CDR3nt: TGTGCCATCAGTCGGGACAGGGAATACGAGCAGTACTTC
CDR3aa: CAISRDREYEQYF

j_gene: TRBJ1-2
d_gene: TRBD1
v_gene: TRBV3-1
abundance: many
CDR3nt: TGTGCTTGCAGGGGGGCAGGGGAAGGCTACACCTTC
CDR3aa: CACRGAGEGYTF

j_gene: TRBJ1-1
d_gene: TRBD1
v_gene: TRBV4-1
abundance: many
CDR3nt: TGCGCCAGCAGCCAGGGACAGAGGACTGAAGCTTTCTTT
CDR3aa: CASSQGQRTEAFF

j_gene: TRBJ2-2
d_gene: .
v_gene: TRBV12-3/TRBV12-4
abundance: many
CDR3nt: TGTGCCAGCAGTTTAGTTTACAGCCTCGTTACGAACACCGGGGAGCTGTTTTTT
CDR3aa: CASSLVYSLVTNTGELFF

j_gene: TRBJ1-6
d_gene: TRBD1
v_gene: TRBV6-1
abundance: many
CDR3nt: TGTGCCAGCAGTGAATGGGACAGTAATTCACCCCTCCACTTT
CDR3aa: CASSEWDSNSPLHF